This T cell receptor (beta chain) comes out of a study of blood T cell repertoires in COVID-19. Across the study: Sites across the United States, Italy and Spain contributed samples from acute and convalescent COVID-19. PBMCs, B-cell-depleted T cells, or T cells were the source of the cDNA or gDNA that made up the material.

Per the germline V gene, CDR1 is SGHVS and CDR2 is FQNEAQ. CDR3 length equals 14 residues. The ends were cut back, 2 bases at V and 1 base at J, with 5 bases in the middle. Generated by immunoSEQ multiplex PCR, the TCRdb table keeps only in-frame clones and is missing some. Here the sample spans 200,000 to 250,000 clones, under 85% being singletons. Researchers sorted participants into cohorts using their self-reported clinical history. Among Cohort 3 donors, those recovered had two negative PCRs, clearance, or symptom resolution. The rearrangement joins TRBV7-8 to TRBJ2-2; D gene unclear. The sample taken for sequencing was PBMCs or T cells enriched from blood (not recorded which). This receptor was obtained from a man in his 60s who had recovered from COVID-19. CDR3 bases: TGTGCCAGCAGCTTAACTGGGAACACCGGGGAGCTGTTTTTT. It encodes CASSLTGNTGELFF.